Below, 28 T cell receptor beta chains from the same sample are listed, as sequenced in a study of spatial heterogeneity in lung cancer. Time point: blood at routine non-recurrence follow-up after resection. TCRdb used MiXCR to reprocess the 5' RACE reads, holding one entry per CDR3 protein. Of 25,000 to 35,000 distinct CDR3 sequences in the sample, approximately 5.1% were seen once. The sequenced sample was PBMCs, obtained at follow-up. The receptors come from a female donor with early-stage non-small cell lung cancer.

The chain links TRBV7-2 to TRBJ2-5; TRBD2 aligns across 7 bases. CDR1 is SGHTA and CDR2 is FQGNSA in the germline V gene. The V segment lost 5 bases and the J segment 3 bases; nucleotides outside the gene matches: 0. This CDR3 has 12 residues. The DNA for the CDR3 is TGTGCCAGCAGCCGGGGGGAAGAGACCCAGTACTTC. The encoded protein is CASSRGEETQYF.

This clonotype has a count of ten or more. CDR3 in amino acids: CASSRSVGDTQYF. CDR3 DNA sequence: TGTGCCAGTAGCCGGAGTGTTGGTGATACGCAGTATTTT. V usage is TRBV19 and J usage is TRBJ2-3; no clear D gene. The V gene lost 6 bases and the J gene lost 6 bases, with 13 bases spanning the gap. Germline V lookup: CDR1 LNHDA, CDR2 SQIVND (reference sequence). The CDR3 loop spans 13 amino acids. Looking up the rest from reference TRBV19 and TRBJ2-3 gives the full variable domain: DGGITQSPKYLFRKEGQNVTLSCEQNLNHDAMYWYRQDPGQGLRLIYYSQIVNDFQKGDIAEGYSVSREKKESFPLTVTSAQKNPTAFYLCASSRSVGDTQYFGPGTRLTVL.

This clonotype was recorded many times. Written as DNA, the CDR3 is TGTGCCAGCAGTCCACGGACAGGGTACAACTATGGCTACACCTTC. Protein product: CASSPRTGYNYGYTF. J is TRBJ1-2 and V is TRBV28, with 8 positions matching TRBD1. Germline V gene data show CDR1 as MDHEN and CDR2 as SYDVKM. CDR3 length equals 15 residues. After removal of 5 bases from V and 2 bases from J, the junction contained 7 bases not matched to a gene.

This clonotype turned up a few times. The genes are TRBV24-1 and TRBJ2-3; 12 nucleotides match TRBD2. Trimming removed 7 bases from V and 0 bases from J; junction bases left unmatched: 1. The CDR3 runs 15 residues. Germline V gene data show CDR1 as KGHDR and CDR2 as SFDVKD. DNA for the CDR3: TGTGCCACCAGCACTAGCGGGAGGAGCACAGATACGCAGTATTTT. Its protein product is CATSTSGRSTDTQYF.

This clonotype was detected many times. This sequence joins TRBV12-3 or TRBV12-4 and TRBJ1-2, with TRBD1 matching over 10 bases. V shed 5 bases and J 6 bases; nucleotides not matched to a gene: 6. The CDR3 is 14 residues long. The CDR3 coding sequence is TGTGCCAGCAGTCCCTGGACAGGGGGGAATGGCTACACCTTC. Its translation is CASSPWTGGNGYTF.

This clonotype was detected ten times or more. V is TRBV5-1 and J is TRBJ2-1, with 12 bases that match TRBD2. This CDR3 spans 14 amino acids. CDR1 SGHRS and CDR2 YFSETQ come from the germline V gene. J was trimmed by 10 bases and V by 0 bases; bases with no gene match: 2. CDR3 region: CASSLGLAGDEQFF. The CDR3 nucleotides are TGCGCCAGCAGCTTGGGACTAGCGGGGGACGAGCAGTTCTTC. Based on the CDR3 plus reference TRBV5-1 and TRBJ2-1, the full variable domain is KAGVTQTPRYLIKTRGQQVTLSCSPISGHRSVSWYQQTPGQGLQFLFEYFSETQRNKGNFPGRFSGRQFSNSRSEMNVSTLELGDSALYLCASSLGLAGDEQFFGPGTRLTVL.

This clonotype was observed a handful of times. The J gene is TRBJ1-2, the V gene TRBV6-5; 9 bases are shared with TRBD1. This CDR3 comprises 14 residues. Germline trimming cut 6 bases from V and 2 bases from J; bases unmatched to any gene: 4. Germline CDR1 MNHEY, CDR2 SVGAGI. The CDR3: CASRRGTGNYGYTF. The CDR3 DNA follows: TGTGCCAGCAGGCGCGGGACAGGGAACTATGGCTACACCTTC.

Ten or more counts support this clonotype. This rearrangement joins TRBV7-2 to TRBJ1-1, with a possible D match to TRBD1 (5 bases). The CDR3 is 14 residues long. Trimming cost V 7 bases and J 2 bases, with 14 bases left between them. Germline CDR1 and CDR2: SGHTA and FQGNSA. In DNA form, the CDR3 reads TGTGCCAGCACCACCCAGGGTATTAACACTGAAGCTTTCTTT. Amino acids: CASTTQGINTEAFF.

At least ten counts were recorded for this clonotype. The genes are TRBV28 and TRBJ2-1, with a tentative D call TRBD2 (5 bases). Germline CDR1 reads MDHEN; CDR2 reads SYDVKM. Trimming took off 6 bases at V and 0 bases at J, with 9 bases between the two ends. This CDR3 has 14 residues. This CDR3 is CASRGTSSYNEQFF. The CDR3 DNA reads as TGTGCCAGCAGAGGTACTAGCTCCTACAATGAGCAGTTCTTC.

The CDR3 reads CASSLGRLAGQETQYF. The CDR3 DNA follows: TGTGCCAGCAGCTTAGGTCGACTAGCGGGACAAGAGACCCAGTACTTC. This sequence joins TRBV7-8 and TRBJ2-5; 11 bases fit TRBD2. This CDR3 has 16 amino acids. Germline trimming cut 1 base from V and 2 bases from J; bases unmatched to any gene: 3. The V gene's germline CDR1 is SGHVS and CDR2 FQNEAQ. The full variable domain, completed using reference TRBV7-8 and TRBJ2-5, is GAGVSQSPRYKVAKRGQDVALRCDPISGHVSLFWYQQALGQGPEFLTYFQNEAQLDKSGLPSDRFFAERPEGSVSTLKIQRTQQEDSAVYLCASSLGRLAGQETQYFGPGTRLLVL.

This clonotype was seen at least ten times. The genes are TRBV27 and TRBJ1-1; no definite D call. The germline V gene has CDR1 MNHEY and CDR2 SMNVEV (reference sequence). Trimming took 8 bases from V and 1 from J, leaving 14 bases between them. The CDR3 is 14 residues long. The CDR3 is CASREPRANTEAFF. Here the CDR3 DNA reads TGTGCCAGCCGAGAACCTAGGGCGAACACTGAAGCTTTCTTT.

This clonotype has ten or more counts. The chain recombines TRBV19 with TRBJ2-5, with D uncertain. From germline, CDR1 is LNHDA and CDR2 SQIVND (reference sequence). V was pared by 3 bases and J by 4 bases, with 9 bases between. This CDR3 contains 13 residues. CDR3 bases: TGTGCCAGTAGTATCGGCCTATCAGAGACCCAGTACTTC. It codes for CASSIGLSETQYF.

This clonotype was counted ten times or more. The chain combines TRBV6-1 with TRBJ1-6; TRBD1 is a possible D gene (5 bases). CDR3 size: 15 residues. Germline-derived CDR1 and CDR2 are MNHNS and SASEGT. Trimming took 4 bases from V and 2 from J, leaving 9 bases between them. Written as DNA, the CDR3 is TGTGCCAGCAGTGGAGCAGGGACCTATAATTCACCCCTCCACTTT. It codes for CASSGAGTYNSPLHF.

This clonotype showed up many times. This chain joins TRBV6-5 and TRBJ2-2, with TRBD1 as a possible D gene (6 bases). Trimming stripped 7 bases from V and 1 base from J, with 13 bases between. In germline, CDR1 is MNHEY, CDR2 SVGAGI. The CDR3 sequence is 15 residues long. In DNA form, the CDR3 reads TGTGCCAGCATGGGGGCAGGAGGGAACACCGGGGAGCTGTTTTTT. Translation: CASMGAGGNTGELFF.

This clonotype turned up a few times. The genes are TRBV20-1 and TRBJ1-1; maybe TRBD1 (5 bases). The CDR3 has 15 residues. Between the trimmed V and J ends, which lost 3 bases and 5 bases, there was a span of 19 bases. Germline CDR1 DFQATT, CDR2 SNEGSKA (reference sequence). CDR3 DNA: TGCAGTGCTAGTAGCCTTAGGCAGGGTGGAACTGAAGCTTTCTTT. Translation: CSASSLRQGGTEAFF.

This clonotype was seen ten or more times. As DNA, the CDR3 is TGTGCCAGCAGCTTAAGTTTGGGTTATAGCAATCAGCCCCAGCATTTT. It specifies CASSLSLGYSNQPQHF. The V and J genes are TRBV7-3 and TRBJ1-5, with no clear D. The CDR3 is 16 amino acids. Germline V CDR1 and CDR2: SGHTA, FQGTGA. V lost 1 base, J lost 0 bases, and 10 bases lay in between.

This clonotype turned up a few times. The V and J genes are TRBV7-8 and TRBJ2-7; perhaps TRBD2 as D (6 bases). V lost 4 bases to trimming and J lost 0 bases, with 19 bases between them. The length of the CDR3 is 17 residues. Germline CDR1 reads SGHVS; CDR2 reads FQNEAQ. CDR3 in amino acids: CASSSEGRGLYSYEQYF. DNA of the CDR3: TGTGCCAGCAGCTCAGAGGGTCGGGGACTGTACTCCTACGAGCAGTACTTC.

The J gene is TRBJ2-1, the V gene TRBV7-9; perhaps TRBD1 as D (5 bases). Trimming took off 4 bases at V and 6 bases at J, with 13 bases between the two ends. Germline CDR1 reads SEHNR; CDR2 reads FQNEAQ (reference sequence). The CDR3 runs to 14 residues. CDR3 nucleotide sequence: TGTGCCAGCAGCTCAGGGTTTCGAGGCAATGAGCAGTTCTTC. As protein: CASSSGFRGNEQFF.

Many counts were recorded for this clonotype. The J gene is TRBJ1-4, the V gene TRBV18; D gene ambiguous. The V and J ends lost 4 bases and 5 bases respectively, with 8 bases between them. From germline, CDR1 is KGHSH and CDR2 LQKENI. The CDR3 is made up of 13 amino acids. In DNA form, the CDR3 reads TGTGCCAGCTCACTGAACCCGAATGAAAAACTGTTTTTT. Amino acids: CASSLNPNEKLFF.

There are many counts of this clonotype. The chain uses TRBV20-1 and TRBJ2-5; 7 bases are a match to TRBD1. This CDR3 spans 14 amino acids. With V trimmed by 6 bases and J by 2 bases, 9 bases remained unmatched. CDR1 is DFQATT and CDR2 is SNEGSKA in the germline V gene (reference sequence). This CDR3 reads CSALDRIGQETQYF. DNA for the CDR3: TGCAGTGCGCTGGACAGGATCGGGCAAGAGACCCAGTACTTC.

This clonotype was counted ten times or more. The chain employs TRBV7-9 and TRBJ2-1, with D hard to call. Trimming stripped 5 bases from V and 3 bases from J, with 11 bases between. Germline V gene lookup returns CDR1 SEHNR and CDR2 FQNEAQ (reference sequence). The CDR3 loop spans 14 amino acids. DNA for the CDR3: TGTGCCAGCAGCCCCGATACAGACTACAATGAGCAGTTCTTC. Protein: CASSPDTDYNEQFF.

This clonotype was counted many times. The V call is TRBV28, the J call TRBJ2-5; 14 bases align to TRBD2. CDR3 size: 17 residues. Per germline, CDR1 MDHEN and CDR2 SYDVKM. Trimming at V came to 7 bases and at J to 2 bases, leaving 9 bases not matched to a gene. The CDR3 DNA sequence: TGTGCCAGCACCAAACCCGGACTAGCGGGAGGTCAAGAGACCCAGTACTTC. Amino acid sequence: CASTKPGLAGGQETQYF.

In its sample, this clonotype was seen many times. The rearrangement uses TRBV19 and TRBJ1-5; 9 bases map to TRBD1. The J segment lost 3 bases and the V segment lost 6 bases, leaving 6 bases of the junction unmatched. CDR1 and CDR2 (germline): LNHDA, SQIVND (reference sequence). This CDR3 region has 15 residues. This CDR3 is CASRTQQGANQPQHF. The DNA of the CDR3 is TGTGCCAGTAGGACCCAACAGGGGGCCAATCAGCCCCAGCATTTT.

This clonotype was seen many times. The rearrangement links TRBV3-1 to TRBJ1-1; D call uncertain. V was pared by 1 base and J by 3 bases, with 9 bases between. Germline values: CDR1 LGHDT, CDR2 YNNKEL (reference sequence). The CDR3 spans 14 residues. The CDR3 protein is CASSQGAGYTEAFF. The CDR3 coding sequence is TGTGCCAGCAGCCAAGGCGCGGGTTACACTGAAGCTTTCTTT.

This clonotype was seen ten or more times. This chain links TRBV12-3 or TRBV12-4 with TRBJ2-7; D remains unclear. The CDR3 runs to 12 residues. V lost 4 bases and J lost 5, with 9 bases in between. Here the CDR3 DNA reads TGTGCCAGCAGTTCAAGTCTCAACGAGCAGTACTTC. This codes for CASSSSLNEQYF.

This clonotype was recorded at least ten times. This sequence joins TRBV7-9 and TRBJ2-7, with D possibly matching TRBD2 (6 bases). The CDR3 has 14 amino acids. In germline, CDR1 is SEHNR, CDR2 FQNEAQ (reference sequence). The ends were cut back, 6 bases at V and 2 bases at J, with 14 bases in the middle. DNA for the CDR3: TGTGCCAGCAGTCAGATGGCGGGAACCTACGAGCAGTACTTC. Translated: CASSQMAGTYEQYF.

The chain is built from TRBV4-2 and TRBJ2-1; possibly TRBD2 for D (8 bases). V lost 0 bases and J lost 2, with 35 bases in between. This CDR3 has 24 amino acids. Germline CDR1 and CDR2: LGHNA and YNFKEQ. The CDR3 is CASSQDKWDSRRGPGLVAYNEQFF. The CDR3 DNA follows: TGTGCCAGCAGCCAAGACAAATGGGACAGCCGAAGGGGACCGGGACTAGTGGCCTACAATGAGCAGTTCTTC.

This clonotype was counted ten times or more. This sequence joins TRBV29-1 and TRBJ2-3; D not resolved. Germline CDR1 SQVTM, CDR2 ANQGSEA. V gave up 2 bases and J gave up 2 bases, with 8 bases separating them. The CDR3 sequence is 13 residues long. DNA for the CDR3: TGCAGCGTTGAAAAACCTCCCACAGATACGCAGTATTTT. This codes for CSVEKPPTDTQYF.